The entry below describes one TCR beta chain. The sample belongs to a study of shared clonotypes between healthy human individuals. Original data processing: ImmunoSEQ sequences covered only the junction and lacked quality scores; filtering therefore differed. Clones were read by immunoSEQ multiplex PCR, and TCRdb kept only the in-frame ones, dropping some. V and J calls plus clone size are reproduced from that table; the DNA served to infer D and trimming. There are roughly 2.1 million clones in the sample; about 93% occur only once, and about 1.5% lies in the top ten. Terminally differentiated effector memory CD45RA+ cells were excluded from the naive CD8 cells, which were CD45RO-negative and positively selected for CCR7. The CDR3 has 15 residues. The V and J ends lost 4 bases and 7 bases, in that order; junction bases with no gene match: 9. Germline CDR1 MNHEY, CDR2 SVGAGI.

This TCR derives from a man in his late teens or twenties in good health. Some clones in this sample may be carry-over from other donors' samples. The sequenced sample was naive CD8+ T cells from PBMCs. This chain joins TRBV6-5 and TRBJ2-1; TRBD1 matches 8 bases. This CDR3 is CASSFRTGILNEQFF. CDR3 sequence (DNA): TGTGCCAGCAGTTTTCGGACAGGGATATTGAATGAGCAGTTCTTC.